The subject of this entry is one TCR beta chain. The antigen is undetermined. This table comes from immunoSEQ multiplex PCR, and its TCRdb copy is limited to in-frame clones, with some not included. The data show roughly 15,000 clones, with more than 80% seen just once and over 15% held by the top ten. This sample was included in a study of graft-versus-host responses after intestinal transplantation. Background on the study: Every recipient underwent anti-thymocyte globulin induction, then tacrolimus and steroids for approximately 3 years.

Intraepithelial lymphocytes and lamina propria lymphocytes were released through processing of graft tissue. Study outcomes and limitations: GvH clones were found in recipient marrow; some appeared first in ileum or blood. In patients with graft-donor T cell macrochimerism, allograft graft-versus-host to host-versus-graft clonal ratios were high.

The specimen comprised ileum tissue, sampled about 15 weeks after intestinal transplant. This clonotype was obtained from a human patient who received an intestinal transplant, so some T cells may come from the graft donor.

The CDR3 DNA reads TGTGCCAGCAGTGAATATTTCACAGGCAGCAATCAGCCCCAGCATTTT. Amino acid sequence: CASSEYFTGSNQPQHF. The chain employs TRBV2 and TRBJ1-5, with a weak D call TRBD1 (5 bases). This CDR3 comprises 16 residues. The V and J ends lost 2 bases and 1 base respectively, with 12 bases between them. Germline V CDR1 and CDR2: SNHLY, FYNNEI.